The 26 T cell receptor beta chains listed next were all sequenced from one sample in a study of T cells in localized non-small cell lung cancer (dated by TCRdb to the early 2020s). The library came from the immunoSEQ multiplex PCR assay. Held by TCRdb, this immuneACCESS table contains in-frame sequences only and omits some clones. Under half of the omission traces to an unresolved V gene where checked; the cause of the rest is unknown. Present in this sample are more than 45,000 clones, approximately 83% of which were seen just once. Roughly a sixth of the sample goes to the ten largest clones. The sequenced sample was peripheral blood mononuclear cells, obtained before any cancer treatment. The receptors originated from a man aged 40 to 70 with stage III lung adenocarcinoma.

The chain links TRBV19 to TRBJ1-5; no clear D gene. CDR3 length: 16 amino acids. Per germline, CDR1 LNHDA and CDR2 SQIVND (reference sequence). Trimming removed 3 bases from V and 0 bases from J, with 12 bases in between. The CDR3 DNA follows: TGTGCCAGTAGTATCTATGGCGGATATAGCAATCAGCCCCAGCATTTT. Its protein is CASSIYGGYSNQPQHF.

The chain carries TRBV2 and TRBJ2-7, with D maybe TRBD2 (7 bases). The CDR3 runs 17 residues. CDR1 is SNHLY, CDR2 FYNNEI, per germline. The V gene lost 8 bases and the J gene lost 0 bases, with 23 bases spanning the gap. The CDR3 spells CASRAVGGGLSSYEQYF. The CDR3 DNA reads as TGTGCCAGCCGTGCGGTTGGCGGGGGCCTTTCCTCCTACGAGCAGTACTTC.

The chain combines TRBV7-9 with TRBJ2-1; D gene uncertain. V was cut by 5 bases and J by 7 bases, with 12 bases left in between. Germline CDR1 reads SEHNR; CDR2 reads FQNEAQ (reference sequence). The length of the CDR3 is 13 residues. For the CDR3, the DNA is TGTGCCAGCAGCCGAAAAGGTGGTAATGAGCAGTTCTTC. Its translation: CASSRKGGNEQFF.

The chain is built from TRBV6-1 and TRBJ2-7; TRBD1 matches at 9 bases. The V and J ends lost 10 bases and 3 bases, in that order; junction bases with no gene match: 7. The CDR3 contains 13 residues. Per the germline V gene, CDR1 is MNHNS and CDR2 is SASEGT. The CDR3 DNA reads TGTGCCATTCCGGGACAGGGCCTCTACGAGCAGTACTTC. This gives the protein CAIPGQGLYEQYF.

The rearrangement joins TRBV4-2 to TRBJ1-5, with a weak D call TRBD1 (5 bases). Trimming shortened V by 7 bases and J by 4 bases, and 17 bases separated the two germline ends. Germline V lookup: CDR1 LGHNA, CDR2 YNFKEQ. The CDR3 is 15 residues long. CDR3: CASTSLLGGNQPQHF. The CDR3 coding sequence is TGTGCCAGCACCTCCCTCCTGGGGGGTAATCAGCCCCAGCATTTT.

The chain has TRBV5-1 and TRBJ2-5; TRBD2 matches at 7 bases. Germline lookup yields CDR1 SGHRS and CDR2 YFSETQ. V lost 4 bases and J lost 5; bases outside the gene matches: 8. CDR3 length: 14 residues. The CDR3 coding sequence is TGCGCCAGCAGCCCAAGCGGGGCGTTGGAGACCCAGTACTTC. Protein: CASSPSGALETQYF.

This clone was observed a handful of times. The J gene is TRBJ2-7, the V gene TRBV5-6; 12 bases are shared with TRBD2. J was trimmed by 3 bases and V by 4 bases; bases with no gene match: 5. Looked up from germline, CDR1 is SGHDT and CDR2 is YYEEEE. The CDR3 contains 15 residues. The CDR3 DNA follows: TGTGCCAGCAGCATGGGACTAGCGGGCCTCTACGAGCAGTACTTC. It codes for CASSMGLAGLYEQYF. Together with reference TRBV5-6 and TRBJ2-7, the CDR3 gives the full variable domain: DAGVTQSPTHLIKTRGQQVTLRCSPKSGHDTVSWYQQALGQGPQFIFQYYEEEERQRGNFPDRFSGHQFPNYSSELNVNALLLGDSALYLCASSMGLAGLYEQYFGPGTRLTVT.

This clone was seen only a few times. This chain links TRBV5-1 with TRBJ1-1; D is undetermined. Germline assignment: CDR1 SGHRS and CDR2 YFSETQ. The germline V and J ends were trimmed by 0 bases and 7 bases, with 10 bases remaining between them. This CDR3 has 13 residues. CDR3 in DNA: TGCGCCAGCAGCTTGGACAGCGGCAATGAAGCTTTCTTT. It specifies CASSLDSGNEAFF.

This clone was seen only once. The chain joins TRBV19 to TRBJ1-1; no firm D call. This CDR3 has 15 amino acids. Germline CDR1 reads LNHDA; CDR2 reads SQIVND (reference sequence). V was cut by 5 bases and J by 5 bases, with 18 bases left in between. This CDR3 reads CASSLSGAWETEAFF. CDR3 nucleotide sequence: TGTGCCAGTAGTCTCAGTGGAGCTTGGGAAACTGAAGCTTTCTTT. The complete variable domain, with remaining parts taken from reference TRBV19 and TRBJ1-1, reads DGGITQSPKYLFRKEGQNVTLSCEQNLNHDAMYWYRQDPGQGLRLIYYSQIVNDFQKGDIAEGYSVSREKKESFPLTVTSAQKNPTAFYLCASSLSGAWETEAFFGQGTRLTVV.

The rearrangement joins TRBV19 to TRBJ1-3; 8 nucleotides agree with TRBD1. The CDR3 loop spans 15 amino acids. After removal of 2 bases from V and 5 bases from J, the junction contained 5 bases not matched to a gene. CDR1 is LNHDA, CDR2 SQIVND, per germline (reference sequence). CDR3 nucleotide sequence: TGTGCCAGTAGTATATCGGACAGGGCGCGAAACACCATATATTTT. It yields the protein CASSISDRARNTIYF.

The gene calls are TRBV4-2 and TRBJ1-4; D is uncertain. Trimming pared 1 base from V and 4 bases from J, leaving 10 bases between. CDR1 and CDR2 from the germline V gene are LGHNA and YNFKEQ. The CDR3 covers 15 residues. CDR3 residues: CASSQGGGINEKLFF. In DNA, the CDR3 is TGTGCCAGCAGCCAAGGAGGAGGGATTAATGAAAAACTGTTTTTT.

The chain has TRBV19 and TRBJ2-6, with D possibly being TRBD2 (5 bases). V was trimmed by 11 bases and J by 3 bases, leaving 11 bases between them. This CDR3 region has 13 residues. CDR1 and CDR2 from the germline V gene are LNHDA and SQIVND (reference sequence). CDR3: CAGRGGGANVLTF. In DNA form, the CDR3 reads TGTGCCGGAAGAGGAGGTGGGGCCAACGTCCTGACTTTC.

The rearrangement links TRBV6-6 to TRBJ2-7, with TRBD2 matching 8 bases. CDR3 length: 16 amino acids. V lost 2 bases and J lost 3; bases outside the gene matches: 9. Per germline, CDR1 MNHNY and CDR2 SVGAGI (reference sequence). CDR3 nucleotide sequence: TGTGCCAGCAGTTACGGGCGCGGCGGGAGGATCTACGAGCAGTACTTC. This gives the protein CASSYGRGGRIYEQYF.

The gene calls are TRBV18 and TRBJ2-2, with 8 bases lining up with TRBD2. Germline CDR1 KGHSH, CDR2 LQKENI. The CDR3 spans 16 residues. The V and J ends lost 6 bases and 5 bases, in that order; junction bases with no gene match: 11. This CDR3 reads CASSPGLAGETGELFF. Here the CDR3 DNA reads TGTGCCAGCTCTCCGGGGCTAGCGGGCGAGACCGGGGAGCTGTTTTTT.

The J gene is TRBJ2-2, the V gene TRBV4-3; D possibly corresponds to TRBD2 (5 bases). Trimming took off 1 base at V and 3 bases at J, with 18 bases between the two ends. The CDR3 length is 18 residues. Germline CDR1 and CDR2: LGHNA and YSLEER. DNA of the CDR3: TGCGCCAGCAGCCAAGGGACCGGGCCCGGGAAAGACACCGGGGAGCTGTTTTTT. Its protein product is CASSQGTGPGKDTGELFF.

The V call is TRBV6-5, the J call TRBJ2-1, with D maybe TRBD2 (7 bases). CDR1 MNHEY and CDR2 SVGAGI come from the germline V gene. The CDR3 is made up of 14 amino acids. The V and J ends lost 4 bases and 10 bases respectively, with 17 bases between them. CDR3: CASSSRGGGAEQFF. For the CDR3, the DNA is TGTGCCAGCAGTTCCCGTGGGGGGGGCGCGGAGCAGTTCTTC.

The genes are TRBV6-1 and TRBJ2-5; 7 positions agree with TRBD1. This CDR3 spans 17 amino acids. The J segment lost 1 base and the V segment lost 2 bases, leaving 10 bases of the junction unmatched. The germline V gene has CDR1 MNHNS and CDR2 SASEGT. As DNA, the CDR3 is TGTGCCAGCAGTGAAAGGGGACAGCGAAAAATCCAAGAGACCCAGTACTTC. Translated, it gives CASSERGQRKIQETQYF.

V and J are TRBV27 and TRBJ1-5, with a tentative D call TRBD1 (5 bases). Germline-derived CDR1 and CDR2 are MNHEY and SMNVEV (reference sequence). V gave up 5 bases and J gave up 2 bases, with 16 bases separating them. The CDR3 runs 16 residues. CDR3 residues: CASSLSGATGNQPQHF. The CDR3 DNA sequence: TGTGCCAGCAGTCTCTCCGGGGCAACGGGCAATCAGCCCCAGCATTTT.

The V gene is TRBV5-1, the J gene TRBJ1-2, with D unresolved. V lost 4 bases to trimming and J lost 7 bases, with 14 bases between them. Germline V gene data show CDR1 as SGHRS and CDR2 as YFSETQ. The CDR3 length is 13 residues. The CDR3 here is CASSPEIYGGYTF. The CDR3, as DNA: TGCGCCAGCAGCCCAGAAATCTATGGTGGCTACACCTTC.

The CDR3 coding sequence is TGTGCCAGCAGCCCTGGGCAGGTGTTTTTAGAGCAGTACTTC. It yields the protein CASSPGQVFLEQYF. V and J are TRBV11-2 and TRBJ2-7; D is undetermined. Germline values: CDR1 SGHAT, CDR2 FQNNGV. The CDR3 runs to 14 residues. Trimming stripped 5 bases from V and 7 bases from J, with 18 bases between.

This chain connects TRBV7-6 to TRBJ2-2, with 11 nucleotides matching TRBD2. Germline CDR1 SGHVS, CDR2 FNYEAQ. The CDR3 is 17 residues long. Losses at the gene ends were 5 bases for V and 7 bases for J; bases not matched to a gene: 12. CDR3 in amino acids: CASSQNSGGASSGELFF. CDR3 sequence (DNA): TGTGCCAGCAGCCAAAATAGCGGGGGGGCCTCAAGCGGGGAGCTGTTTTTT.

This clone appeared a single time. The V gene is TRBV19, the J gene TRBJ1-2; weak D call: TRBD1 (6 bases). The V end was cut by 3 bases, the J end by 4 bases, with 18 bases between. Germline V gene data show CDR1 as LNHDA and CDR2 as SQIVND (reference sequence). The CDR3 covers 16 residues. The CDR3 here is CASSILTPRGGYGYTF. The CDR3 DNA reads as TGTGCCAGTAGTATCCTCACCCCAAGGGGGGGCTATGGCTACACCTTC.

This rearrangement joins TRBV15 to TRBJ2-4; D perhaps matches TRBD1 (5 bases). The CDR3 spans 15 residues. V lost 0 bases, J lost 7 bases, and 13 bases lay in between. Germline V gives CDR1 LNHNV, CDR2 YYDKDF (reference sequence). CDR3 nucleotide sequence: TGTGCCACCAGCAGAGATCGTGGCAGGGTCAACATTCAGTACTTC. Its protein is CATSRDRGRVNIQYF.

The V gene is TRBV7-2, the J gene TRBJ1-1; perhaps TRBD1 as D (6 bases). The V gene lost 5 bases and the J gene lost 1 base, with 11 bases spanning the gap. The CDR3 consists of 14 residues. The V gene's germline CDR1 is SGHTA and CDR2 FQGNSA. The CDR3 sequence is CASSPQTGNTEAFF. For the CDR3, the DNA is TGTGCCAGCAGCCCCCAGACAGGGAACACTGAAGCTTTCTTT.

The chain recombines TRBV29-1 with TRBJ1-1; D gene unclear. V was trimmed by 7 bases and J by 5 bases, leaving 17 bases between them. Germline V gives CDR1 SQVTM, CDR2 ANQGSEA. The CDR3 is 13 amino acids. CDR3 nucleotides: TGCAGCGCCTGGGTATCCCCCGGGACTGAAGCTTTCTTT. Protein product: CSAWVSPGTEAFF.

By frequency in the sample, this clone is medium-sized. The chain is built from TRBV5-6 and TRBJ1-2; TRBD1 aligns across 12 bases. V gave up 3 bases and J gave up 8 bases; unmatched junction bases: 17. The CDR3 is 18 residues long. CDR1 is SGHDT and CDR2 is YYEEEE in the germline V gene. CDR3 sequence reads: CASSSNRDRGRIGYGYTF. CDR3 DNA: TGTGCCAGCAGCTCTAACCGGGACAGGGGGCGGATCGGCTACGGCTACACCTTC. The whole variable domain, remainder taken from reference TRBV5-6 and TRBJ1-2, is DAGVTQSPTHLIKTRGQQVTLRCSPKSGHDTVSWYQQALGQGPQFIFQYYEEEERQRGNFPDRFSGHQFPNYSSELNVNALLLGDSALYLCASSSNRDRGRIGYGYTFGSGTRLTVV.